The clone carrying this TCR beta chain was seen a handful of times. Its antigen is as yet unknown. The iRepertoire nested amplicon-rescue multiplex PCR amplified TCR alpha and beta CDR3s from RNA. One-step reverse transcription and amplification started from about 100-400 ng of tissue mRNA or PBMC total RNA. TCRdb re-derived calls from the multiplex PCR reads in MiXCR, one entry per CDR3 protein. The table includes about 130,000 distinct CDR3 sequences, roughly 24% detected once. The source of the sample is a study of glioma-infiltrating T cells. The germline V gene encodes CDR1 SGHRS and CDR2 YFSETQ. V was clipped by 4 bases and J by 6 bases; unmatched bases: 5. The CDR3 runs to 14 residues. Study results and caveats: CDR3 overlap between tissue and blood was very small. Above-expected tissue-blood divergence occurred in all gliomas, most in low-grade ones.

The TCR was taken from a human donor with low-grade glioma or glioblastoma, undergoing nonglioma brain surgery, or in good health (not recorded which). J is TRBJ2-2 and V is TRBV5-1; TRBD2 agrees at 8 bases. The sample consisted of glioma tissue, nonneoplastic brain tissue, or PBMCs (not recorded which). In nucleotides, the CDR3 is TGCGCCAGCAGCGTCGGGACTAGGTCCGGGGAGCTGTTTTTT. Translated, it gives CASSVGTRSGELFF. The whole variable domain, filled in from reference TRBV5-1 and TRBJ2-2, reads KAGVTQTPRYLIKTRGQQVTLSCSPISGHRSVSWYQQTPGQGLQFLFEYFSETQRNKGNFPGRFSGRQFSNSRSEMNVSTLELGDSALYLCASSVGTRSGELFFGEGSRLTVL.